Listed here are 14 T cell receptor beta chains from one sample, sequenced in a study of T cells in Graves' hyperthyroidism and ophthalmopathy. Researchers amplified the TCR beta CDR3 regions from RNA transcripts. When the TCR CDR3 underwent first-round RT-PCR, the HTBI primer set was used. Via MiXCR, TCRdb re-called the multiplex PCR reads, giving one row per CDR3 protein. The sample records hundreds of thousands of distinct CDR3 sequences, approximately 14% being singletons. Sequencing used blood. Receptor source: a young woman with Graves' hyperthyroidism.

This clonotype appeared a few times. The chain uses TRBV5-1 and TRBJ2-1, with 8 nucleotides matching TRBD2. The germline V gene encodes CDR1 SGHRS and CDR2 YFSETQ. Trimming took 2 bases from V and 2 from J; bases not matched to a gene: 3. The CDR3 consists of 15 residues. CDR3 amino acids: CASSFGSGTYNEQFF. CDR3 sequence (DNA): TGCGCCAGCAGCTTCGGTAGCGGGACCTACAATGAGCAGTTCTTC.

V and J are TRBV6-1 and TRBJ2-1; TRBD1 or TRBD2 may be the D gene (6 bases each). Trimming shortened V by 7 bases and J by 9 bases, and 22 bases separated the two germline ends. This CDR3 region has 15 residues. Per germline, CDR1 MNHNS and CDR2 SASEGT. Here the CDR3 reads CASTRGRGQGSEQFF. CDR3 nucleotide sequence: TGTGCCAGCACCAGAGGGCGGGGCCAGGGGTCTGAGCAGTTCTTC.

This chain joins TRBV5-6 and TRBJ1-5; D may be TRBD1 (6 bases). Trimming pared 0 bases from V and 0 bases from J, leaving 10 bases between. From germline, CDR1 is SGHDT and CDR2 YYEEEE. This CDR3 region has 16 residues. The CDR3 region is CASSLGGTNSNQPQHF. The CDR3 nucleotides read TGTGCCAGCAGCTTGGGTGGGACAAATAGCAATCAGCCCCAGCATTTT.

In this sample, this clonotype turned up many times. The chain joins TRBV3-1 to TRBJ2-2; D is ambiguous. Germline CDR1 LGHDT, CDR2 YNNKEL (reference sequence). The CDR3 sequence is 16 residues long. Trimming removed 11 bases from V and 0 bases from J, with 19 bases in between. This CDR3 is CAGALGREPNTGELFF. The CDR3 DNA sequence: TGTGCCGGAGCGCTAGGCAGAGAGCCGAACACCGGGGAGCTGTTTTTT. Supplemented by reference TRBV3-1 and TRBJ2-2, the full variable domain reads DTAVSQTPKYLVTQMGNDKSIKCEQNLGHDTMYWYKQDSKKFLKIMFSYNNKELIINETVPNRFSPKSPDKAHLNLHINSLELGDSAVYFCAGALGREPNTGELFFGEGSRLTVL.

This clonotype was detected many times. V gene TRBV3-1 combines with J gene TRBJ1-5, with D tentatively TRBD1 (6 bases). Germline lookup yields CDR1 LGHDT and CDR2 YNNKEL (reference sequence). The CDR3 contains 15 residues. Trimming removed 4 bases from V and 7 bases from J, with 17 bases in between. The CDR3 here is CASSPGTGMMQPQHF. As DNA, the CDR3 is TGTGCCAGCAGCCCAGGAACAGGGATGATGCAGCCCCAGCATTTT.

The rearrangement links TRBV20-1 to TRBJ2-5, with TRBD2 identical over 8 bases. Looked up from germline, CDR1 is DFQATT and CDR2 is SNEGSKA (reference sequence). The CDR3 runs to 13 residues. V lost 1 base, J lost 7 bases, and 5 bases stayed unmatched. CDR3 in DNA: TGCAGTGCTAGAGTTCCGGGAGGGGGGACCCAGTACTTC. It specifies CSARVPGGGTQYF.

The gene calls are TRBV6-1 and TRBJ2-5, with a possible D match to TRBD2 (6 bases). The CDR3 consists of 15 residues. V gave up 6 bases and J gave up 2 bases, with 16 bases separating them. CDR1 is MNHNS, CDR2 SASEGT, per germline. The DNA for the CDR3 is TGTGCCAGCAGCCGTCGCCGGGACTCACAAGAGACCCAGTACTTC. Its translation: CASSRRRDSQETQYF.

This clonotype was seen ten or more times. The chain carries TRBV12-3 or TRBV12-4 and TRBJ2-5; perhaps D is TRBD1 or TRBD2 (6 bases each). There are 17 residues in the CDR3. The ends were cut back, 6 bases at V and 5 bases at J, with 25 bases in the middle. DNA of the CDR3: TGTGCCAGCAGGGGAACCAGGAGGGCAGGGGATTTGGAGACCCAGTACTTC. Translating gives CASRGTRRAGDLETQYF.

The sample holds many counts of this clonotype. J is TRBJ2-5 and V is TRBV7-2; TRBD2 aligns across 9 bases. Losses at the gene ends were 4 bases for V and 1 base for J; bases not matched to a gene: 16. Germline CDR1 SGHTA, CDR2 FQGNSA. This CDR3 has 19 amino acids. The DNA of the CDR3 is TGTGCCAGCAGCTCCCGTTTTGGAGCGGGGGGCCCCCTCCAAGAGACCCAGTACTTC. Translating it yields CASSSRFGAGGPLQETQYF.

The chain couples TRBV6-5 to TRBJ1-2; 8 bases line up with TRBD1. The CDR3 is made up of 16 amino acids. V lost 6 bases and J lost 4; bases outside the gene matches: 13. Germline lookup yields CDR1 MNHEY and CDR2 SVGAGI. The CDR3 here is CASSLGRGDRFYGYTF. In DNA, the CDR3 is TGTGCCAGCAGCTTAGGACGCGGGGACAGGTTCTATGGCTACACCTTC.

This chain links TRBV7-8 with TRBJ1-1, with D uncertain. CDR1 and CDR2 from the germline V gene are SGHVS and FQNEAQ. This CDR3 contains 13 residues. Trimming took 1 base from V and 5 from J, leaving 8 bases between them. In DNA form, the CDR3 reads TGTGCCAGCAGCTTAGGATGGTGGACTGAAGCTTTCTTT. It is translated as CASSLGWWTEAFF.

Ten or more counts support this clonotype. V gene TRBV24-1 combines with J gene TRBJ1-2; TRBD1 matches at 10 bases. The CDR3 extends over 15 amino acids. Germline loops: CDR1 KGHDR, CDR2 SFDVKD. Losses at the gene ends were 5 bases for V and 6 bases for J; bases not matched to a gene: 8. The CDR3 reads CATSAPDRGHDGYTF. CDR3 sequence (DNA): TGTGCCACCAGTGCCCCAGACAGGGGGCACGATGGCTACACCTTC.

The genes are TRBV4-1 and TRBJ2-4; TRBD1 matches at 10 bases. Germline V CDR1 and CDR2: MGHRA, YSYEKL. With 4 bases clipped from V and 8 bases from J, the junction kept 5 bases outside the gene matches. The CDR3 spans 14 residues. CDR3 region: CASSRTGTGDIQYF. The CDR3 DNA reads TGCGCCAGCAGCCGAACCGGGACAGGGGACATTCAGTACTTC.

This clonotype was observed at least ten times. J is TRBJ2-1 and V is TRBV11-2, with no clear D. V lost 0 bases to trimming and J lost 2 bases, with 8 bases between them. Germline V CDR1 and CDR2: SGHAT, FQNNGV. The CDR3 loop spans 15 amino acids. CDR3 bases: TGTGCCAGCAGCTTAGATCTAGGGACCTACAATGAGCAGTTCTTC. Amino acid sequence: CASSLDLGTYNEQFF.